The present TCR beta chain was sequenced within a study of molecular identifiers for immune sequencing clone quantification. MiXCR, applied by TCRdb to the PCR reads, yields one record per CDR3 protein. The table lists about 500,000 distinct CDR3 sequences, about 20% of them singletons. This clonotype was detected many times. The CDR3 has 12 amino acids. Per the germline V gene, CDR1 is SEHNR and CDR2 is FQNEAQ (reference sequence). The ends were cut back, 2 bases at V and 7 bases at J, with 7 bases in the middle. This chain links TRBV7-9 with TRBJ2-3; no definite D call. The receptor was derived from a human donor in good health. Some libraries in this study had Jurkat cell RNA spiked in. Sequencing was performed on naive CD8+ T cells from blood, with Jurkat cell RNA spiked in. Subset defined: FACS-sorted CD8+CD4-CCR7+CD45RA+ naive T cells. CDR3 coding DNA: TGTGCCAGCAGCTTAACGGGTCATACGCAGTATTTT. It translates to CASSLTGHTQYF.